Reported below is one T cell receptor beta chain. This entry is derived from a study of control samples from healthy donors and cancer patients. V was trimmed by 8 bases and J by 5 bases, leaving 15 bases between them. Germline CDR1 MNHEY, CDR2 SVGAGI. CDR3 length: 13 residues. Profiled with immunoSEQ multiplex PCR; TCRdb holds only in-frame clones, not every one. The sample contains more than 45,000 clones, approximately 93% of which appear only once. The sequence came from a woman aged 50 to 65 with head and neck cancer. The V call is TRBV6-5, the J call TRBJ1-2, with D hard to call. Sequences were obtained from PBMCs. CDR3 coding DNA: TGTGCCAGCCGGCCCGGAGTCCTTTATGGCTACACCTTC. Encoded protein: CASRPGVLYGYTF.